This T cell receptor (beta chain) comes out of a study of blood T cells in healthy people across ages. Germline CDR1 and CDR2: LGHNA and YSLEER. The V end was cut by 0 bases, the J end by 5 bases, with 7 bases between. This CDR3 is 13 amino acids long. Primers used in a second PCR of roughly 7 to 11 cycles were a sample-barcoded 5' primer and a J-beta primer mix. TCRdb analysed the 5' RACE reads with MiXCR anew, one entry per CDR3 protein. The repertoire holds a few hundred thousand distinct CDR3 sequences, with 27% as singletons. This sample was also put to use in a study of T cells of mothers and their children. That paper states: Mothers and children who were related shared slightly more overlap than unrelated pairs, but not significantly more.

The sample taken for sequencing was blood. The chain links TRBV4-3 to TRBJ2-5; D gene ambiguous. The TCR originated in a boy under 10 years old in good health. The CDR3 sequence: CASSQEIEETQYF. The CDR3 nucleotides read TGCGCCAGCAGCCAAGAAATAGAGGAGACCCAGTACTTC.